These 15 T cell receptor beta chains were all obtained from the same sample, sequenced in a study of T cell responses to AZD1222 COVID-19 vaccine. Profiled with immunoSEQ multiplex PCR; TCRdb holds only in-frame clones, not every one. The top ten hold about 3.7% of the sample, which has approximately 100,000 clones, 70% to 90% seen once. This specimen consisted of peripheral blood, obtained on day 0 of AZD1222 vaccination. The source is an adult in good health.

The rearrangement uses TRBV11-2 and TRBJ2-1, with 8 bases lining up with TRBD2. J gave up 1 base and V 5 bases, and 10 bases lay outside the gene matches. Germline CDR1 reads SGHAT; CDR2 reads FQNNGV. The CDR3 contains 17 residues. CDR3 residues: CASSIRTAGGSYNEQFF. For the CDR3, the DNA is TGTGCCAGCAGCATCAGGACTGCGGGGGGTTCCTACAATGAGCAGTTCTTC.

The gene calls are TRBV30 and TRBJ1-2, with 7 bases identical to TRBD1. CDR1 is GTSNPN, CDR2 SVGIG, per germline (reference sequence). The CDR3 extends over 18 amino acids. Trimming cost V 2 bases and J 4 bases; bases outside gene matches: 19. This chain's CDR3 is CAWSRGPGQRDRSYGYTF. CDR3 DNA: TGTGCCTGGAGTCGGGGCCCGGGACAGAGGGACCGTTCCTATGGCTACACCTTC.

This clone showed up just once. The chain recombines TRBV19 with TRBJ1-3; perhaps TRBD1 as D (6 bases). CDR1 is LNHDA and CDR2 is SQIVND in the germline V gene (reference sequence). CDR3 length: 16 residues. Trimming removed 1 base at V and 0 bases at J, with 10 bases between. CDR3: CASSIGPGVSGNTIYF. CDR3 DNA sequence: TGTGCCAGTAGTATAGGGCCAGGGGTCTCTGGAAACACCATATATTTT.

This chain links TRBV5-1 with TRBJ1-1; TRBD1 might be the D (6 bases). CDR3 length: 14 amino acids. Trimming pared 2 bases from V and 6 bases from J, leaving 14 bases between. Germline lookup yields CDR1 SGHRS and CDR2 YFSETQ. Here the CDR3 reads CASSLNNRVSEAFF. CDR3 nucleotide sequence: TGCGCCAGCAGCTTAAACAACAGGGTATCTGAAGCTTTCTTT.

The chain is built from TRBV5-1 and TRBJ1-4; D gene unclear. CDR3 size: 14 residues. Germline values: CDR1 SGHRS, CDR2 YFSETQ. The germline V and J ends were trimmed by 4 bases and 4 bases, with 11 bases remaining between them. CDR3 sequence (DNA): TGCGCCAGCAGCCCCGGACGGAATAATGAAAAACTGTTTTTT. Translation: CASSPGRNNEKLFF. Variable domain in full (rest from reference TRBV5-1 and TRBJ1-4): KAGVTQTPRYLIKTRGQQVTLSCSPISGHRSVSWYQQTPGQGLQFLFEYFSETQRNKGNFPGRFSGRQFSNSRSEMNVSTLELGDSALYLCASSPGRNNEKLFFGSGTQLSVL.

V usage is TRBV10-3 and J usage is TRBJ1-5; D is possibly TRBD1 (5 bases). Between the trimmed V and J ends, which lost 6 bases and 3 bases, there was a span of 9 bases. Germline CDR1 ENHRY, CDR2 SYGVKD. The CDR3 contains 13 residues. CDR3 nucleotides: TGTGCCATCAGAGCGGACACCAATCAGCCCCAGCATTTT. It is translated as CAIRADTNQPQHF.

J is TRBJ1-2 and V is TRBV18, with TRBD1 matching over 9 bases. The V segment lost 5 bases and the J segment 4 bases; nucleotides outside the gene matches: 11. This CDR3 is built from 16 residues. Germline V gene lookup returns CDR1 KGHSH and CDR2 LQKENI. The CDR3 nucleotides are TGTGCCAGCTCATCAATACAGGGGGCGCTGAGCTATGGCTACACCTTC. It encodes CASSSIQGALSYGYTF.

This chain joins TRBV7-9 and TRBJ2-3, with D tentatively TRBD1 or TRBD2 (5 bases each). CDR3 length: 14 amino acids. The V gene's germline CDR1 is SEHNR and CDR2 FQNEAQ (reference sequence). Trimming stripped 1 base from V and 1 base from J, with 6 bases between. CDR3 amino acids: CASSLGDRTDTQYF. CDR3 nucleotides: TGTGCCAGCAGCTTAGGGGACCGCACAGATACGCAGTATTTT. Using reference TRBV7-9 and TRBJ2-3 for the parts outside the CDR3, the full variable domain is DTGVSQNPRHKITKRGQNVTFRCDPISEHNRLYWYRQTLGQGPEFLTYFQNEAQLEKSRLLSDRFSAERPKGSFSTLEIQRTEQGDSAMYLCASSLGDRTDTQYFGPGTRLTVL.

The rearrangement joins TRBV4-3 to TRBJ2-1, with D perhaps given as TRBD1 or TRBD2 (5 bases each). CDR3 length equals 16 residues. Germline V gene sequence: CDR1 LGHNA, CDR2 YSLEER. V dropped 0 bases and J dropped 6 bases, with 15 bases sitting between them. The CDR3 bases are TGCGCCAGCAGCCAAGAGGTGCTCCCTGGGGGCAATGAGCAGTTCTTC. Residues: CASSQEVLPGGNEQFF.

Notes on this clone: Its ends do not fully match the called genes, so a read error is possible. This rearrangement joins TRBV28 to TRBJ1-4; D call uncertain. Germline CDR1 is MDHEN and CDR2 is SYDVKM. This CDR3 spans 14 amino acids. CDR3 amino acids: CTSSALIGNEKLFF. Here the CDR3 DNA reads TGTACCAGCAGTGCACTGATAGGTAATGAAAAACTGTTTTTT.

V gene TRBV7-2 combines with J gene TRBJ2-5, with D tentatively TRBD1 or TRBD2 (5 bases each). The germline gives CDR1 SGHTA, CDR2 FQGNSA. Trimming stripped 6 bases from V and 5 bases from J, with 13 bases between. The CDR3 contains 13 residues. CDR3 bases: TGTGCCAGCAGGTACGGGGCATCGGAGACCCAGTACTTC. Encoded protein: CASRYGASETQYF.

A single count supports this clone. This rearrangement joins TRBV7-3 to TRBJ2-1; no firm D call. The CDR3 is made up of 12 amino acids. Germline V gene sequence: CDR1 SGHTA, CDR2 FQGTGA. Trimming stripped 0 bases from V and 9 bases from J, with 6 bases between. CDR3 sequence reads: CASSLTHGEQFF. DNA of the CDR3: TGTGCCAGCAGCTTAACGCATGGTGAGCAGTTCTTC. Together with reference TRBV7-3 and TRBJ2-1, the CDR3 gives the full variable domain: GAGVSQTPSNKVTEKGKYVELRCDPISGHTALYWYRQSLGQGPEFLIYFQGTGAADDSGLPNDRFFAVRPEGSVSTLKIQRTERGDSAVYLCASSLTHGEQFFGPGTRLTVL.

The V gene is TRBV24-1, the J gene TRBJ2-3; maybe TRBD2 (7 bases). In germline, CDR1 is KGHDR, CDR2 SFDVKD. This CDR3 spans 14 amino acids. Trimming took off 5 bases at V and 3 bases at J, with 11 bases between the two ends. CDR3 loop: CATSVQGGTDTQYF. The CDR3 nucleotides are TGTGCCACCAGTGTACAGGGAGGGACAGATACGCAGTATTTT.

The chain links TRBV21-1 to TRBJ1-2. TRBV21-1 is assigned pseudogene status. This CDR3 contains 15 residues. The CDR3 DNA is TGTGCCAGCAGCAAAGGGAGGGAGAAGTACTATGGCTACACCTTC. It specifies CASSKGREKYYGYTF.

The gene calls are TRBV4-2 and TRBJ2-1; 12 bases match TRBD2. This CDR3 spans 19 amino acids. V shed 1 base, J shed 3 bases, and the junction held 10 bases outside the gene matches. CDR1 is LGHNA and CDR2 is YNFKEQ in the germline V gene. The CDR3 bases are TGTGCCAGCAGCCAAGTGGGTAGGGCTAGCGGGGGGGACTACAATGAGCAGTTCTTC. This codes for CASSQVGRASGGDYNEQFF.